This T cell receptor beta chain was found in a study of immune heterogeneity within non-small cell lung tumors. In the case of this clonotype: Its antigen is not identified. This may be a read error: a much more frequent sequence differs by one nucleotide.

Per sample, approximately 570 ng of bulk tumor genomic DNA was the template used. The authors collected several far-apart biopsies from each primary tumor during surgery. Newly diagnosed with untreated non-small cell lung cancer, the patients underwent curative surgery. Study-level points and caveats: Identical dominant CDR3 beta clonotypes recurred across tumor sites within a patient, alongside site-unique high-frequency clones.

The CDR3 sequence is 15 residues long. It was a multiplex PCR that amplified TCR beta CDR3, with 32 V and 13 J primers. MiXCR was run by TCRdb on the multiplex PCR reads, yielding one entry per CDR3 protein. Of about 21,000 distinct CDR3 sequences listed, 25% to 30% were seen once; the top ten hold roughly 4.4%. This sequence originates from a man in his forties with non-small cell lung cancer. The V and J genes are TRBV12-3 or TRBV12-4 and TRBJ2-1; 7 nucleotides line up with TRBD2. The sample taken for sequencing was lung tumor tissue. The CDR3 region has the DNA TGTGCCAGCAGTTTAACGGTCAGCGGGAAGAATGAGCTGTTCTTC. Its translation: CASSLTVSGKNELFF.